What follows are 18 T cell receptor beta chains derived from one specimen sequenced in a study of CD8 T cells in Susac syndrome. Reverse transcription of 0.5 to 1 ug RNA was performed with random hexamers. TCRdb itself ran the immunoSEQ multiplex PCR reads through MiXCR, one entry per CDR3 protein. The sample consists of over 95,000 distinct CDR3 sequences, 80% to 95% of them appearing once. The material sequenced was CD4+ T cells from PBMCs. The receptor set was obtained from a human donor in good health.

The chain recombines TRBV7-2 with TRBJ1-2, with D unresolved. Trimming shortened V by 1 base and J by 0 bases, and 9 bases separated the two germline ends. CDR1 is SGHTA, CDR2 FQGNSA, per germline. This CDR3 is built from 15 residues. The CDR3: CASSLGWAANYGYTF. CDR3 sequence (DNA): TGTGCCAGCAGCTTAGGATGGGCAGCTAACTATGGCTACACCTTC.

This clonotype was found a few times. The CDR3 protein is CSAGGGRAKNIQYF. The CDR3 nucleotides are TGCAGTGCGGGGGGCGGAAGAGCCAAAAACATTCAGTACTTC. V gene TRBV20-1 combines with J gene TRBJ2-4; D is possibly TRBD1 or TRBD2 (6 bases each). V was cut by 6 bases and J by 0 bases, with 12 bases left in between. CDR3 length: 14 residues. Looked up from germline, CDR1 is DFQATT and CDR2 is SNEGSKA (reference sequence).

The chain couples TRBV9 to TRBJ1-2, with 9 bases fitting TRBD1. The CDR3 is 14 amino acids. Germline CDR1 is SGDLS and CDR2 is YYNGEE. Unmatched junction bases numbered 2, after V lost 3 bases and J lost 2 bases. The CDR3 coding sequence is TGTGCCAGCAGCGAGGGGACAGGGAACTATGGCTACACCTTC. It yields the protein CASSEGTGNYGYTF.

The rearrangement links TRBV2 to TRBJ1-2; no clear D gene. This CDR3 is 13 amino acids long. The germline V gene has CDR1 SNHLY and CDR2 FYNNEI. V lost 2 bases and J lost 2, with 6 bases in between. CDR3 protein: CASSESVNYGYTF. In DNA, the CDR3 is TGTGCCAGCAGTGAATCCGTAAACTATGGCTACACCTTC. The full variable domain, in which reference TRBV2 and TRBJ1-2 provide the parts outside the CDR3, is EPEVTQTPSHQVTQMGQEVILRCVPISNHLYFYWYRQILGQKVEFLVSFYNNEISEKSEIFDDQFSVERPDGSNFTLKIRSTKLEDSAMYFCASSESVNYGYTFGSGTRLTVV.

This clonotype appeared a single time. This rearrangement joins TRBV20-1 to TRBJ2-2; D remains unclear. Between the trimmed V and J ends, which lost 2 bases and 0 bases, there was a span of 4 bases. CDR3 length: 13 amino acids. Germline lookup yields CDR1 DFQATT and CDR2 SNEGSKA (reference sequence). The CDR3 DNA follows: TGCAGTGCTAGAACAGCGAACACCGGGGAGCTGTTTTTT. This gives the protein CSARTANTGELFF.

This clonotype occurred once. This chain connects TRBV6-1 to TRBJ1-2, with 12 positions matching TRBD1. Trimming at V came to 6 bases and at J to 4 bases, leaving 15 bases not matched to a gene. The CDR3 extends over 18 amino acids. The germline gives CDR1 MNHNS, CDR2 SASEGT. CDR3: CASSPPGTGGYNSYGYTF. The CDR3 DNA is TGTGCCAGCAGCCCCCCCGGGACAGGGGGCTATAACAGCTATGGCTACACCTTC.

This chain links TRBV5-4 with TRBJ2-3; D remains ambiguous. V was trimmed by 3 bases and J by 6 bases, leaving 8 bases between them. This CDR3 has 12 residues. From germline, CDR1 is SGHNT and CDR2 YYREEE (reference sequence). Here the CDR3 DNA reads TGTGCCAGCAGCTCAGTGGGGGATACGCAGTATTTT. Translating it yields CASSSVGDTQYF.

V usage is TRBV7-9 and J usage is TRBJ2-7; D gene ambiguous. V lost 6 bases and J 1 base, leaving 10 bases between the germline ends. The CDR3 is 13 residues long. The V gene's germline CDR1 is SEHNR and CDR2 FQNEAQ (reference sequence). CDR3 amino acids: CASRTPSSYEQYF. CDR3 sequence (DNA): TGTGCCAGCAGGACCCCCTCTTCCTACGAGCAGTACTTC.

V is TRBV5-6 and J is TRBJ1-6; 9 bases are shared with TRBD1. Germline CDR1 and CDR2: SGHDT and YYEEEE. The CDR3 sequence is 15 residues long. V was pared by 3 bases and J by 9 bases, with 7 bases of the junction left unmatched. CDR3 DNA: TGTGCCAGCAGCTCAGGGGGACAGGGCCTTTCACCCCTCCACTTT. Translated: CASSSGGQGLSPLHF.

This chain uses TRBV27 with TRBJ1-5; D perhaps matches TRBD1 (6 bases). CDR1 and CDR2 (germline): MNHEY, SMNVEV (reference sequence). Trimming removed 5 bases from V and 4 bases from J, with 9 bases in between. The CDR3 is made up of 13 amino acids. The CDR3 loop reads CASSGGFNQPQHF. CDR3 DNA sequence: TGTGCCAGCAGTGGGGGCTTTAATCAGCCCCAGCATTTT.

This chain links TRBV3-1 with TRBJ2-3, with 11 bases identical to TRBD2. Trimming removed 2 bases from V and 3 bases from J; junction bases left unmatched: 7. The CDR3 is made up of 17 amino acids. The germline CDR1 and CDR2 sequences are LGHDT and YNNKEL (reference sequence). The CDR3 sequence is CASSQNSGRAGTDTQYF. In DNA form, the CDR3 reads TGTGCCAGCAGCCAAAATAGCGGGAGGGCCGGGACAGATACGCAGTATTTT.

The V and J genes are TRBV3-1 and TRBJ2-1; the D gene is possibly TRBD2 (5 bases). V lost 0 bases, J lost 8 bases, and 17 bases lay in between. CDR3 length: 16 amino acids. CDR1 and CDR2 (germline): LGHDT, YNNKEL (reference sequence). The CDR3 DNA reads as TGTGCCAGCAGCCAAGATACGGGGTCGAGTCCGGATGAGCAGTTCTTC. Its translation is CASSQDTGSSPDEQFF.

This clonotype was recorded once. The chain joins TRBV30 to TRBJ1-2; 7 nucleotides line up with TRBD1. The CDR3 covers 11 residues. CDR1 and CDR2 from the germline V gene are GTSNPN and SVGIG (reference sequence). V trimming: 5 bases; J trimming: 8 bases; junction bases outside the gene matches: 5. The CDR3 DNA reads as TGTGCCTGGGCGGAGGGGGCAGGCTACACCTTC. This codes for CAWAEGAGYTF.

The chain has TRBV20-1 and TRBJ1-5; 7 bases match TRBD1. Unmatched junction bases numbered 8, after V lost 6 bases and J lost 3 bases. Germline CDR1 is DFQATT and CDR2 is SNEGSKA (reference sequence). The CDR3 runs to 14 residues. For the CDR3, the DNA is TGCAGTGCCCTCCACAGGGGATACAATCAGCCCCAGCATTTT. It specifies CSALHRGYNQPQHF.

This chain joins TRBV27 and TRBJ2-7, with TRBD2 matching 7 bases. CDR3 size: 13 residues. J was trimmed by 2 bases and V by 3 bases; bases with no gene match: 1. Germline values: CDR1 MNHEY, CDR2 SMNVEV (reference sequence). The CDR3 DNA sequence: TGTGCCAGCAGTTTCGGGACTACCTACGAGCAGTACTTC. As protein: CASSFGTTYEQYF.

V usage is TRBV12-3 or TRBV12-4 and J usage is TRBJ1-2, with 7 bases matching TRBD1. The CDR3 has 15 residues. The V and J ends lost 3 bases and 4 bases, in that order; junction bases with no gene match: 8. CDR3 loop: CASSFHRGPFYGYTF. The CDR3 nucleotides read TGTGCCAGCAGTTTCCACAGGGGCCCCTTCTATGGCTACACCTTC.

This chain joins TRBV12-3 or TRBV12-4 and TRBJ1-2; D remains ambiguous. V lost 6 bases to trimming and J lost 4 bases, with 9 bases between them. This CDR3 region has 12 residues. CDR3: CASSDGAYGYTF. The CDR3, as DNA: TGTGCCAGCAGCGACGGAGCCTATGGCTACACCTTC.

The chain has TRBV7-6 and TRBJ2-3; 8 positions match TRBD2. Germline CDR1 is SGHVS and CDR2 is FNYEAQ. The junction had 6 bases not matched to a gene; V was cut back by 8 bases and J by 2 bases. This CDR3 comprises 14 residues. DNA of the CDR3: TGTGCCAGCTTTAGCGGGGCCAACACAGATACGCAGTATTTT. Encoded protein: CASFSGANTDTQYF.